Below are 26 T cell receptor beta chains sequenced from a single sample in a study of tissue T cells after allogeneic stem cell transplantation. TCRdb's table, derived via immunoSEQ multiplex PCR, lists solely in-frame clones and lacks some. The table records some 10,000 clones, 35% to 50% of them present only once. Time point reported: mouse harvest day 7 after allogeneic transplant. The graft held 10^6 splenic CD5+ T cells and 10^7 T-cell-depleted bone marrow cells. The sequencing input was skin. Receptors originate from a female BALB/c mouse given C57BL/6 T cells with graft-versus-host disease after an allogeneic hematopoietic cell transplant.

This clone was detected a few times. Mouse gene names apply. The CDR3 goes on 1 residue after the read ends, and that part is filled in from the germline J gene. The chain links TRBV26 to TRBJ1-3, with D unresolved. Germline CDR1 KGHPV, CDR2 FQNQEV (reference sequence). Trimming took off 2 bases at V and 0 bases at J, with 5 bases between the two ends. The CDR3 totals 14 residues. CDR3 DNA, as far as it was read: TGTGCCAGCAGTCTGCCAAATTCTGGAAATACGCTCTAT. Protein: CASSLPNSGNTLY. The CDR3 in its entirety is CASSLPNSGNTLYF.

Note on this clone: Gene names and germline match the mouse. The read falls 1 residue short of the CDR3 end, and the missing part is taken from the germline J gene. The chain joins TRBV13-3 to TRBJ2-7; TRBD2 aligns across 7 bases. V was clipped by 5 bases and J by 0 bases; unmatched bases: 2. Germline CDR1 and CDR2: NNHDY and SYVADS. CDR3 length: 13 residues. The CDR3 here is CASRGGSSYEQYF. CDR3 DNA, as far as it was read: TGTGCCAGCAGGGGGGGGAGCTCCTATGAACAGTAC.

The sample holds a few counts of this clone. Gene names denote mouse genes. The read falls 1 residue short of the CDR3 end, and the missing part is taken from the germline J gene. This sequence joins TRBV13-2 and TRBJ2-5; 9 nucleotides agree with TRBD1. The CDR3 consists of 15 residues. The junction had 6 bases not matched to a gene; V was cut back by 1 base and J by 6 bases. The germline CDR1 and CDR2 sequences are NNHNN and SYGAGS (reference sequence). The CDR3 loop is CASGDPGQGEDTQYF. Partial CDR3 DNA: TGTGCCAGCGGTGATCCGGGACAGGGAGAGGACACCCAGTAC.

Points on this clone: Gene names and germline refer to mouse. The read terminates 1 residue before the CDR3 end, so the remaining end is supplied by the germline J gene. The chain is built from TRBV23 and TRBJ2-1; TRBD1 reflects the table's D call only, with no check against the DNA. Germline CDR1 is KGHTA and CDR2 is FQNQQP. The CDR3 contains 15 residues. The CDR3 reads CSSSQPQGAYAEQFF. Partial CDR3 DNA: TGCTCCAGCAGTCAACCTCAGGGGGCCTATGCTGAGCAGTTC. Drawing the rest from reference TRBV23 and TRBJ2-1, the complete variable domain is DAAVTQKPRYLIKMKGQEAEMKCIPEKGHTAVFWYQQKQSKELKFLIYFQNQQPLDQIDMVKERFSAVCPSSSLCSLGIRTCEAEDSALYLCSSSQPQGAYAEQFFGPGTRLTVL.

Note on this clone: The gene names given are mouse names. Coverage ceases 1 residue before the CDR3 finishes, and the germline J gene fills in the end. This sequence joins TRBV19 and TRBJ2-4; weak D call: TRBD1 (6 bases). The CDR3 extends over 14 amino acids. Per germline, CDR1 FNHDT and CDR2 SITEND (reference sequence). Deletions cut 3 bases from V and 4 bases from J, with 12 bases between. The CDR3 here is CASSTTGRENTLYF. Partial CDR3 DNA: TGTGCCAGCAGTACCACAGGGAGGGAAAACACCTTGTAC.

Notes on this clone: All gene names here are mouse names. The CDR3 end is not reached by the read, which stops 1 residue before it; the germline J gene fills it in. The genes are TRBV3 and TRBJ2-7; no reliable D call. The length of the CDR3 is 13 residues. Trimming removed 4 bases from V and 4 bases from J, with 11 bases in between. From germline, CDR1 is SNHLY and CDR2 FYNGKV (reference sequence). This CDR3 reads CASSSPWEYEQYF. The sequenced CDR3 bases are TGTGCCAGCAGCTCCCCGTGGGAGTATGAACAGTAC.

A word on this clone: The gene names given are mouse names. The read ends 1 residue shy of where the CDR3 ends; the end is completed using the germline J gene. The genes are TRBV31 and TRBJ2-3; the match to TRBD2 covers 11 bases. V was pared by 0 bases and J by 3 bases, with 2 bases of the junction left unmatched. Germline lookup yields CDR1 GKSSPN and CDR2 SITVG. The CDR3 runs 15 residues. The CDR3 is CAWSLWTGGAETLYF. CDR3 bases read: TGTGCCTGGAGTCTCTGGACTGGGGGGGCAGAAACGCTGTAT.

In regard to this clone: Mouse gene names apply. This CDR3 is CASSPPGGSAETLYF. The CDR3 bases that were read are TGTGCCAGCAGTCCCCCGGGGGGTAGTGCAGAAACGCTGTAT. This chain connects TRBV24 to TRBJ2-3; D might be TRBD2 (6 bases). The CDR3 goes on 1 residue after the read ends, and that part is filled in from the germline J gene. CDR1 and CDR2 (germline): KGHTA, FRNEEI. The CDR3 consists of 15 residues. Trimming took 4 bases from V and 0 from J, leaving 11 bases between them.

Regarding this clone: Any gene name here is a mouse gene name. The read gets to within 1 residue of the CDR3 end, and the germline J gene fills in the rest. The chain recombines TRBV2 with TRBJ2-3; D unresolved. The ends were cut back, 0 bases at V and 1 base at J, with 5 bases in the middle. The length of the CDR3 is 14 residues. CDR1 is LGHNA, CDR2 YSYQKL, per germline. CDR3 amino acids: CASSQDGGAETLYF. CDR3 DNA (partial): TGTGCCAGCAGCCAAGACGGGGGTGCAGAAACGCTGTAT.

As regards this clone: Genes and germline come from the mouse. The observed sequence ends 1 residue before the CDR3 terminus, with the missing tail filled in from the germline J gene. The chain carries TRBV26 and TRBJ2-4; D call uncertain. Trimming pared 4 bases from V and 0 bases from J, leaving 5 bases between. Germline-derived CDR1 and CDR2 are KGHPV and FQNQEV (reference sequence). CDR3 length: 13 residues. The DNA read from the CDR3 is TGTGCCAGCAGTCGGTCTAGTCAAAACACCTTGTAC. Amino acids: CASSRSSQNTLY. In full, the CDR3 reads CASSRSSQNTLYF.

This clone rates as medium-sized (0.01 to 0.1%). The listed genes are named as in mouse. The CDR3 end is not reached by the read, which stops 1 residue before it; the germline J gene fills it in. The chain links TRBV26 to TRBJ1-2, with 7 bases aligning to TRBD1. V trimming: 4 bases; J trimming: 0 bases; junction bases outside the gene matches: 2. Per germline, CDR1 KGHPV and CDR2 FQNQEV (reference sequence). The CDR3 is 14 residues long. CDR3 sequence: CASSRTGANSDYTF. The covered CDR3 bases are TGTGCCAGCAGTCGGACAGGAGCAAACTCCGACTACACC.

Note on this clone: Here the gene names and germline are mouse. The sequenced fragment ends 1 residue before the CDR3 boundary, so the rest is inferred from the germline J gene. V and J are TRBV26 and TRBJ2-7, with D perhaps matching TRBD1 (6 bases). The CDR3 runs 14 residues. Germline CDR1 KGHPV, CDR2 FQNQEV (reference sequence). Trimming left V 2 bases short and J 0 bases short, with 8 bases between. Incomplete CDR3 DNA: TGTGCCAGCAGTCTGGACAGGAGCTCCTATGAACAGTAC. Amino acid sequence: CASSLDRSSYEQY. From start to end, the CDR3 is CASSLDRSSYEQYF.

This clone turned up a few times. Gene names denote mouse genes. The CDR3 goes on 1 residue after the read ends, and that part is filled in from the germline J gene. The chain employs TRBV13-3 and TRBJ2-1; 8 bases are shared with TRBD2. The CDR3 spans 15 residues. V lost 0 bases and J lost 3; bases outside the gene matches: 2. Germline V gives CDR1 NNHDY, CDR2 SYVADS. CDR3 bases read: TGTGCCAGCAGTGATGCTGGGGGGTCCTATGCTGAGCAGTTC. Translation gives CASSDAGGSYAEQF. The complete CDR3 sequence is CASSDAGGSYAEQFF.

This clone appeared a few times. Germline and genes here are mouse. Read coverage stops 1 residue before the CDR3 terminus; the germline J gene supplies the remainder. The J gene is TRBJ2-1, the V gene TRBV26; TRBD1 might be the D (5 bases). From germline, CDR1 is KGHPV and CDR2 FQNQEV (reference sequence). This CDR3 has 13 residues. Trimming removed 4 bases at V and 4 bases at J, with 8 bases between. CDR3 sequence: CASSRTSYAEQFF. The CDR3 bases that were read are TGTGCCAGCAGTCGGACATCTTATGCTGAGCAGTTC.

As to this clone: Gene and germline names: mouse. The sequence runs out 1 residue before the end of the CDR3; the remainder is reconstructed from the germline J gene. The J gene is TRBJ2-3, the V gene TRBV26, with unresolved D. V lost 4 bases, J lost 0 bases, and 2 bases lay in between. The CDR3 is 12 residues long. Germline CDR1 and CDR2: KGHPV and FQNQEV (reference sequence). The CDR3 DNA, read in part, is TGTGCCAGCAGTCAAAGTGCAGAAACGCTGTAT. As protein: CASSQSAETLY. The full CDR3 protein is CASSQSAETLYF.

This clone was seen a handful of times. Each gene name is a mouse one. The read falls 1 residue short of the CDR3 end, and the missing part is taken from the germline J gene. V is TRBV19 and J is TRBJ2-7; D is undetermined. V shed 0 bases and J shed 4 bases, with 5 bases lying between them. Germline loops: CDR1 FNHDT, CDR2 SITEND (reference sequence). There are 12 residues in the CDR3. The DNA read from the CDR3 is TGTGCCAGCAGTATAGTTCAATATGAACAGTAC. As protein: CASSIVQYEQY. The CDR3, in full, reads CASSIVQYEQYF.

This clone was found a few times. The gene names here belong to mouse. From the germline J gene comes the end of the CDR3, since the read stops 1 residue before it. This chain links TRBV13-3 with TRBJ2-1; D is ambiguous. The CDR3 consists of 14 residues. The V gene lost 0 bases and the J gene lost 1 base, with 5 bases spanning the gap. From germline, CDR1 is NNHDY and CDR2 SYVADS. The part of the CDR3 DNA that was read is TGTGCCAGCAGTGATGACAGAAACTATGCTGAGCAGTTC. It yields the protein CASSDDRNYAEQF. The whole CDR3 sequence reads CASSDDRNYAEQFF.

Sample share makes this clone medium-sized. Gene names are the mouse ones. The sequence runs out 1 residue before the end of the CDR3; the remainder is reconstructed from the germline J gene. J is TRBJ2-4 and V is TRBV1; weak D call: TRBD1 (5 bases). The ends were cut back, 0 bases at V and 6 bases at J, with 10 bases in the middle. Per germline, CDR1 NSQYPW and CDR2 LRSPGD (reference sequence). The CDR3 has 14 amino acids. This CDR3 reads CTCSADPGMNTLYF. The CDR3 DNA, read in part, is TGCACCTGCAGTGCAGACCCAGGGATGAACACCTTGTAC.

With respect to this clone: Mouse germline and gene names are used. Sequencing ends 1 residue short of the CDR3 end; the germline J gene provides the rest. The chain uses TRBV19 and TRBJ2-7, with TRBD2 matching over 12 bases. CDR3 length: 14 residues. The V segment lost 6 bases and the J segment 7 bases; nucleotides outside the gene matches: 8. Germline V lookup: CDR1 FNHDT, CDR2 SITEND (reference sequence). The sequenced CDR3 bases are TGTGCCAGCACCGTCCGACTGGGGGGGCGAGAACAGTAC. This codes for CASTVRLGGREQY. The complete CDR3 protein is CASTVRLGGREQYF.

A few counts support this clone. Gene names denote mouse genes. The sequence runs out 1 residue before the end of the CDR3; the remainder is reconstructed from the germline J gene. The chain recombines TRBV23 with TRBJ2-2; the D call TRBD2 from the table was never checked on the DNA. The CDR3 sequence is 15 residues long. Per germline, CDR1 KGHTA and CDR2 FQNQQP. CDR3 DNA, as far as it was read: TGCTCCAGCAGTTCACTGGGCTACGACACCGGGCAGCTCTAC. Translation: CSSSSLGYDTGQLY. Given in full, the CDR3 is CSSSSLGYDTGQLYF.

With regard to this clone: Gene labels here are mouse ones. The CDR3 goes on 1 residue after the read ends, and that part is filled in from the germline J gene. The chain uses TRBV3 and TRBJ2-4, with 8 positions matching TRBD1. V dropped 5 bases and J dropped 3; count of bases not matched to a gene: 4. The CDR3 runs to 14 residues. Germline values: CDR1 SNHLY, CDR2 FYNGKV (reference sequence). The CDR3 here is CASSLDRGQNTLYF. The sequenced part of the CDR3 DNA is TGTGCCAGCAGCCTTGACAGGGGACAAAACACCTTGTAC.

A word on this clone: Gene names and germline match the mouse. The CDR3 end lies 1 residue beyond the end of the read and is filled in from the germline J gene. The rearrangement uses TRBV12-1 and TRBJ2-5, with D uncertain. In germline, CDR1 is SGHSN, CDR2 HYEKVE. The V gene lost 0 bases and the J gene lost 2 bases, with 8 bases spanning the gap. The CDR3 has 14 amino acids. The DNA read from the CDR3 is TGTGCCAGCTCTCTCGTGGGTGGCCAAGACACCCAGTAC. This sequence encodes CASSLVGGQDTQY. The entire CDR3 protein is CASSLVGGQDTQYF.

As concerns this clone: Mouse gene names and germline throughout. The read ends 1 residue early relative to the CDR3; the germline J gene fills the gap. The V gene is TRBV26, the J gene TRBJ1-6; 10 nucleotides align to TRBD1. TRBJ1-6 is reported as an ORF; its role is uncertain. Germline assignment: CDR1 KGHPV and CDR2 FQNQEV (reference sequence). V gave up 4 bases and J gave up 9 bases; unmatched junction bases: 3. The CDR3 runs 14 residues. Here the CDR3 reads CASSPTGGGSPLYF. The sequenced CDR3 bases are TGTGCCAGCAGTCCGACAGGGGGCGGTTCGCCCCTCTAC.

A note on this clone: Mouse gene names and germline throughout. The CDR3: CASSLGDWGREQYF. The part of the CDR3 DNA that was read is TGTGCCAGCAGTTTAGGGGACTGGGGAAGGGAACAGTAC. The chain couples TRBV15 to TRBJ2-7; 10 positions match TRBD2. Read coverage stops 1 residue before the CDR3 terminus; the germline J gene supplies the remainder. CDR3 length equals 14 residues. The trim removed 1 base at V and 7 bases at J, leaving 4 bases unmatched. Germline CDR1 and CDR2: SGHND and FRSKSL.

A word on this clone: Each gene name is a mouse one. The read stops 1 residue short of the end of the CDR3; the missing end is completed from the germline J gene. J is TRBJ1-2 and V is TRBV26, with D possibly matching TRBD1 (6 bases). This CDR3 spans 14 amino acids. Germline lookup yields CDR1 KGHPV and CDR2 FQNQEV (reference sequence). The V gene lost 2 bases and the J gene lost 4 bases, with 11 bases spanning the gap. The CDR3 DNA, read in part, is TGTGCCAGCAGTCTGATGGGGGCCAGCTCCGACTACACC. It codes for CASSLMGASSDYT. The CDR3 in its entirety is CASSLMGASSDYTF. Filled out from reference TRBV26 and TRBJ1-2, the complete variable domain reads NSKVIQTPRYLVKGQGQKAKMRCIPEKGHPVVFWYQQNKNNEFKFLINFQNQEVLQQIDMTEKRFSAECPSNSPCSLEIQSSEAGDSALYLCASSLMGASSDYTFGSGTRLLVI.

Comments on this clone: Genes and germline are mouse. The observed sequence ends 1 residue before the CDR3 terminus, with the missing tail filled in from the germline J gene. The chain couples TRBV23 to TRBJ1-6; the D segment call TRBD1 is taken from the table without a DNA check. TRBJ1-6 is an ORF, with its function uncertain. This CDR3 contains 15 residues. Germline V CDR1 and CDR2: KGHTA, FQNQQP. The sequenced CDR3 bases are TGCTCCAGCAGTCCTACAGGGCCCTATAATTCGCCCCTCTAC. It specifies CSSSPTGPYNSPLY. The full CDR3 protein is CSSSPTGPYNSPLYF.